The sequence of this TCR beta chain was determined in a study of shared clonotypes between healthy human individuals. Turning to this clone: Its antigen is undetermined. Distinct nucleotide sequences in the sample also encode this CDR3.

Sorted subsets were amplified in replicate PCRs using approximately 200 ng DNA, about 30,000 T cell genomes. Sequencing used immunoSEQ multiplex PCR; TCRdb keeps in-frame clones, though not all of them. The sample contains about 1 million clones, about 70% of which appear only once. A split of CD4+ cells into CD45RA+ naive and CD45RA-negative memory subsets was performed. CDR3 size: 12 residues. V dropped 0 bases and J dropped 8 bases, with 7 bases sitting between them. The V gene's germline CDR1 is MNHNY and CDR2 SVGAGI (reference sequence). Study-wide findings and caveats: Blood was the sole source, and tissue repertoires probably differ.

This clonotype was sampled from a man aged 18 to 35 in good health. Input material: memory CD4+ T cells sorted from blood. Subset of the sample: CD45RA-negative fraction. V and J are TRBV6-6 and TRBJ1-1, with unresolved D. The DNA for the CDR3 is TGTGCCAGCAGTTACTCGAGGCAGGAAGCTTTCTTT. Translated, it gives CASSYSRQEAFF.